A single sample gave rise to the 19 T cell receptor beta chains below, sequenced in a study of patients and donors after allogeneic stem cell transplantation. TCRdb reanalysed the RT-PCR reads using MiXCR and keeps one entry per CDR3 protein. The sample contains 190,000 or so distinct CDR3 sequences, less than 45% of which appear only once. Material for sequencing was blood, either unsorted or a sorted T cell fraction (not recorded which). These receptors came from a human donor who was either an allogeneic HSCT recipient or a stem cell or donor lymphocyte infusion donor (not recorded which). It is not recorded whose cells these are; they may come from a transplant donor.

J is TRBJ1-5 and V is TRBV30, with a tentative D call TRBD1 (5 bases). The germline V and J ends were trimmed by 5 bases and 3 bases, with 17 bases remaining between them. Germline values: CDR1 GTSNPN, CDR2 SVGIG (reference sequence). The length of the CDR3 is 15 residues. The DNA for the CDR3 is TGTGCCTGGGATGACAGTCAAATTTCCAATCAGCCCCAGCATTTT. This codes for CAWDDSQISNQPQHF.

This clonotype occurred a few times. The J gene is TRBJ1-3, the V gene TRBV4-1; no clear D gene. The germline V and J ends were trimmed by 0 bases and 2 bases, with 14 bases remaining between them. This CDR3 has 17 residues. Germline lookup yields CDR1 MGHRA and CDR2 YSYEKL. This CDR3 is CASSQDHPGGAGNTIYF. For the CDR3, the DNA is TGCGCCAGCAGCCAAGATCATCCGGGTGGGGCTGGAAACACCATATATTTT.

The V call is TRBV2, the J call TRBJ2-3; 9 bases align to TRBD2. This CDR3 has 19 amino acids. V shed 7 bases, J shed 0 bases, and the junction held 17 bases outside the gene matches. Germline V gives CDR1 SNHLY, CDR2 FYNNEI. In nucleotides, the CDR3 is TGTGCCAGCAATACCATACTCCCGTGGGCGGGAGGGAGCACAGATACGCAGTATTTT. Its protein product is CASNTILPWAGGSTDTQYF.

This clonotype occurred a few times. The J gene is TRBJ1-6, the V gene TRBV6-6; a possible D gene is TRBD1 (5 bases). Trimming took 7 bases from V and 5 from J, leaving 21 bases between them. The V gene's germline CDR1 is MNHNY and CDR2 SVGAGI (reference sequence). The CDR3 length is 17 residues. In DNA, the CDR3 is TGTGCCAGCACGACCGGGGCCAAGGGGAACCATAATTCACCCCTCCACTTT. Amino acid sequence: CASTTGAKGNHNSPLHF.

In its sample, this clonotype was seen a few times. The gene calls are TRBV12-3 or TRBV12-4 and TRBJ2-1; D gene ambiguous. V lost 5 bases, J lost 7 bases, and 15 bases lay in between. This CDR3 contains 14 residues. CDR3: CASSPLVLGNEQFF. In DNA, the CDR3 is TGTGCCAGCAGTCCGTTAGTCCTTGGGAATGAGCAGTTCTTC.

Only a few counts were recorded for this clonotype. This rearrangement joins TRBV7-2 to TRBJ2-1; unclear D gene. This CDR3 contains 10 residues. Germline V lookup: CDR1 SGHTA, CDR2 FQGNSA. The V end lost 1 base, the J end lost 8 bases, and 0 bases lay between the germline ends. The DNA of the CDR3 is TGTGCCAGCAGCTTAGATGAGCAGTTCTTC. It codes for CASSLDEQFF.

The genes are TRBV7-9 and TRBJ1-1; D is unclear. CDR3 length equals 13 residues. Trimming pared 5 bases from V and 1 base from J, leaving 8 bases between. The V gene's germline CDR1 is SEHNR and CDR2 FQNEAQ (reference sequence). CDR3 sequence reads: CASSAKSNTEAFF. CDR3 nucleotides: TGTGCCAGCAGCGCAAAATCGAACACTGAAGCTTTCTTT.

This clonotype has only a few counts. The chain recombines TRBV12-3 or TRBV12-4 with TRBJ1-3; D call uncertain. The V end lost 3 bases, the J end lost 0 bases, and 12 bases lay between the germline ends. The CDR3 totals 16 residues. Written as DNA, the CDR3 is TGTGCCAGCAGTTTTTGGGAACAACGCTCTGGAAACACCATATATTTT. It translates to CASSFWEQRSGNTIYF.

The rearrangement joins TRBV10-3 to TRBJ2-2; D perhaps matches TRBD1 (6 bases). The CDR3 loop spans 15 amino acids. Trimming pared 4 bases from V and 0 bases from J, leaving 9 bases between. Per the germline V gene, CDR1 is ENHRY and CDR2 is SYGVKD. CDR3 residues: CAISVKGANTGELFF. CDR3 nucleotides: TGTGCCATCAGTGTTAAGGGGGCGAACACCGGGGAGCTGTTTTTT.

V is TRBV15 and J is TRBJ2-7, with 12 bases aligning to TRBD2. Trimming removed 0 bases from V and 4 bases from J; junction bases left unmatched: 7. The CDR3 is 17 amino acids. The germline gives CDR1 LNHNV, CDR2 YYDKDF (reference sequence). The CDR3 loop reads CATSRDGASGRAYEQYF. The CDR3 DNA sequence: TGTGCCACCAGCAGAGACGGGGCTAGCGGGAGGGCGTACGAGCAGTACTTC.

This rearrangement joins TRBV3-1 to TRBJ1-2, with D possibly matching TRBD1 (5 bases). This CDR3 spans 14 amino acids. Looked up from germline, CDR1 is LGHDT and CDR2 is YNNKEL (reference sequence). Deletions cut 4 bases from V and 2 bases from J, with 11 bases between. In DNA form, the CDR3 reads TGTGCCAGCAGCCCTAGACAGACAAACTATGGCTACACCTTC. Amino acid sequence: CASSPRQTNYGYTF.

This chain links TRBV12-3 or TRBV12-4 with TRBJ1-1; possibly TRBD1 for D (5 bases). This CDR3 has 15 residues. V was cut by 3 bases and J by 1 base, with 12 bases left in between. CDR3 sequence (DNA): TGTGCCAGCAGTTTTGGGGGGATCGGGAACACTGAAGCTTTCTTT. It yields the protein CASSFGGIGNTEAFF.

This rearrangement joins TRBV10-3 to TRBJ1-1; 7 positions match TRBD1. V dropped 8 bases and J dropped 1; count of bases not matched to a gene: 4. CDR1 ENHRY and CDR2 SYGVKD come from the germline V gene. The CDR3 is 13 amino acids. DNA for the CDR3: TGTGCCATCCCGGGACAGAAGAACACTGAAGCTTTCTTT. Translated: CAIPGQKNTEAFF.

In its sample, this clonotype was seen a few times. The chain employs TRBV2 and TRBJ2-5; 8 positions agree with TRBD2. The CDR3 totals 14 residues. The germline V gene has CDR1 SNHLY and CDR2 FYNNEI. Losses at the gene ends were 6 bases for V and 5 bases for J; bases not matched to a gene: 8. CDR3 in DNA: TGTGCCAGCAGATCCAGCGGGAGTTGGGAGACCCAGTACTTC. This gives the protein CASRSSGSWETQYF.

This clonotype was counted only a few times. The genes are TRBV12-3 or TRBV12-4 and TRBJ1-2; a weak D match, TRBD1 (5 bases). Trimming stripped 0 bases from V and 3 bases from J, with 14 bases between. This CDR3 contains 16 residues. This chain's CDR3 is CASSLALEGVDYGYTF. The CDR3 DNA is TGTGCCAGCAGTTTAGCGCTAGAAGGGGTCGACTATGGCTACACCTTC.

This clonotype was counted between two and nine times. The chain links TRBV7-2 to TRBJ1-1; tentative D call: TRBD1 (5 bases). Germline V gene data show CDR1 as SGHTA and CDR2 as FQGNSA. This CDR3 region has 13 residues. Trimming left V 5 bases short and J 6 bases short, with 13 bases between. CDR3 DNA sequence: TGTGCCAGCAGCCAAGGGGCGAGGGCTGAAGCTTTCTTT. This gives the protein CASSQGARAEAFF.

This clonotype was detected only a few times. CDR3 sequence reads: CASSQEGGGGTDTQYF. As DNA, the CDR3 is TGCGCCAGCAGCCAAGAGGGGGGAGGAGGCACAGATACGCAGTATTTT. The chain has TRBV4-3 and TRBJ2-3, with a tentative D call TRBD2 (6 bases). The CDR3 spans 16 residues. Between the trimmed V and J ends, which lost 0 bases and 1 base, there was a span of 11 bases. Germline V gene data show CDR1 as LGHNA and CDR2 as YSLEER.

V is TRBV12-3 or TRBV12-4 and J is TRBJ1-3; no firm D call. Trimming stripped 6 bases from V and 0 bases from J, with 12 bases between. This CDR3 comprises 15 residues. CDR3 coding DNA: TGTGCCAGCAGCCTTCTCTCAAGCTCTGGAAACACCATATATTTT. This encodes CASSLLSSSGNTIYF.

This clonotype was counted only a few times. The rearrangement joins TRBV29-1 to TRBJ2-1; perhaps TRBD2 as D (5 bases). Germline V CDR1 and CDR2: SQVTM, ANQGSEA. This CDR3 comprises 13 residues. The V and J ends lost 0 bases and 9 bases respectively, with 12 bases between them. CDR3 nucleotide sequence: TGCAGCGTTGAAGATCGAGTCCGGGGTGAGCAGTTCTTC. This codes for CSVEDRVRGEQFF.